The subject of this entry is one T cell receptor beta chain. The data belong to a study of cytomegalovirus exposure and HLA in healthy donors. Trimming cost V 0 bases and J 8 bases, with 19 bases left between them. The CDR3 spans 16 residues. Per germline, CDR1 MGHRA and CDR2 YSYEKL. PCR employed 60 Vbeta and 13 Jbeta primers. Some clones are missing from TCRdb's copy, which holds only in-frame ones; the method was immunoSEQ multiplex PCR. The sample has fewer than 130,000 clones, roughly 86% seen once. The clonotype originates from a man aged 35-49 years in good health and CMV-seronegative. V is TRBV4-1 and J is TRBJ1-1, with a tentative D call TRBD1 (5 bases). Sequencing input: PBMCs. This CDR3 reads CASSQDNGDRPKEAFF. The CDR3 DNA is TGCGCCAGCAGCCAAGATAACGGAGACAGACCCAAGGAAGCTTTCTTT.